This T cell receptor beta chain was recorded in a study of CD8+ T cells in alopecia areata. Study-level results: Unlike in mice, where it was clearer, TCR sharing across patients was less clear, possibly HLA-related.

RNA extraction was followed by reverse transcription into cDNA, which acted as the sequencing template. TCRdb's table, derived via immunoSEQ multiplex PCR, lists solely in-frame clones and lacks some. Altogether more than 110,000 clones are present, roughly 50% being singletons, with the ten largest covering around a sixth. V dropped 2 bases and J dropped 0 bases, with 11 bases sitting between them. Per the germline V gene, CDR1 is LGHNA and CDR2 is YNFKEQ. The CDR3 runs to 16 residues. Indicated treatment: oral pan-JAK inhibitor, 5-10 mg twice daily. Patients with alopecia areata provided lesional scalp punch biopsies as well as peripheral blood. On this clone: Its antigen is not known.

This receptor was taken from a human donor with alopecia areata. The sequenced sample was CD8+ T cells sorted from blood, obtained at week 4, from a patient treated with tofacitinib. The chain couples TRBV4-2 to TRBJ1-5, with TRBD1 as a possible D gene (6 bases). Here the CDR3 reads CASSQPGQHSNQPQHF. CDR3 in DNA: TGTGCCAGCAGCCAACCGGGACAACATAGCAATCAGCCCCAGCATTTT.